This record covers a single TCR beta chain. Its antigen is undetermined. The primer mix had 60 Vbeta and 13 Jbeta primers. Assay: immunoSEQ multiplex PCR; the TCRdb copy retains only in-frame clones and omits some. The table records roughly 130,000 clones, about 80% of them present only once. Trimming took off 7 bases at V and 0 bases at J, with 14 bases between the two ends. From germline, CDR1 is SGHRS and CDR2 YFSETQ. This CDR3 is built from 14 residues. The sample originates from a study of cytomegalovirus exposure and HLA in healthy donors. The wider study: A preliminary data release comprised roughly 85 million unique TCRs obtained from HLA-typed donors. Study-wide points: A previous analysis found most TCR beta V segments productive roughly 87% or roughly 30% of the time. A later analysis by the authors found several of the most significant clusters apparently linked to common viral pathogens.

The sequenced sample consisted of PBMCs. The chain couples TRBV5-1 to TRBJ2-7; D might be TRBD2 (6 bases). The receptor was isolated from a man under 40 in good health and CMV-seronegative. CDR3 coding DNA: TGCGCCAGCTCAGGAGGGGATAGCTCCTACGAGCAGTACTTC. Its protein is CASSGGDSSYEQYF.